This TCR beta chain originates from a study of T-cell memory formation after mild COVID-19. Regarding the study as a whole: Later expanders leaned toward CD4+, whereas clones contracting from day 15 to 85 were balanced CD4/CD8. CD4+ contracting clones were found mainly in CM and EM, and CD8+ ones in EMRA.

As for this clonotype: Its antigen is not known.

V lost 3 bases and J lost 6, with 8 bases in between. This CDR3 spans 13 amino acids. TCR alpha and TCR beta cDNA libraries with sample barcodes and UMIs came from 5'RACE using constant-segment primers. TCRdb analysed the 5' RACE reads with MiXCR anew, one entry per CDR3 protein. The sample holds 65,000 to 95,000 distinct CDR3 sequences; roughly 13% are singletons and the top ten take 35% to 50%. This TCR was sampled from a man between 18 and 35 years old who had mild COVID-19 (a few samples of this study predate the infection). Cell type and time point are not known. The sequenced material came from PBMCs or a T cell subset sorted from them (not recorded which). The chain carries TRBV12-3 or TRBV12-4 and TRBJ2-2; D ambiguous. DNA for the CDR3: TGTGCCAGCAGTTTCACCGGACCCGGGGAGCTGTTTTTT. Its protein product is CASSFTGPGELFF.